This T cell receptor beta chain was found in a study of metastatic and nonmetastatic thyroid tumors. Study at large: Blood and tumor or nodule tissue repertoires from malignant and benign thyroid patients were compared.

Overall study findings and caveats: Significantly higher TCR beta diversity was reportedly seen in malignant thyroid tumors than benign nodules, in blood and tumor.

Study processing details: A papillary thyroid cancer distant-metastasis classifier was built from CDR3 differences across clinicopathological groups. Through MiXCR, TCRdb re-clonotyped the PCR reads. The V and J calls, along with clone size, are taken from TCRdb and not from the paper's own processing. The sample contains roughly 25,000 clones, under 15% of which appear only once. As to this clone: Its antigen is currently unknown.

Thyroid surgery was preceded by no treatment in any patient. The material sequenced was blood. The receptor's source is a female donor with papillary thyroid cancer or a benign thyroid nodule (not recorded which). Some clones in this sample may be carry-over from other donors' samples.

For the CDR3, the DNA is TGTGCCTGGAGTGTAGCAGGGACAGCTGGGGCCAACGTCCTGACTTTC. Amino acid sequence: CAWSVAGTAGANVLTF. The chain employs TRBV30 and TRBJ2-6; 7 nucleotides agree with TRBD1. After removal of 0 bases from V and 2 bases from J, the junction contained 4 bases not matched to a gene. CDR3 length equals 16 residues. Germline CDR1 is GTSNPN and CDR2 is SVGIG (reference sequence).